This T cell receptor beta chain stems from a study of shared clonotypes between healthy human individuals. Study results and limitations: Of the naive CD4 clonotypes, around 4.9% were shared across a few donors.

Worth noting for this clone: What it binds is not known.

The data were produced by immunoSEQ multiplex PCR, yet TCRdb's version contains in-frame clones alone and is incomplete. Of approximately 2,000,000 clones listed, around 93% are singletons. V lost 4 bases, J lost 0 bases, and 3 bases stayed unmatched. The length of the CDR3 is 16 residues. Germline V gene lookup returns CDR1 LGHNA and CDR2 YSLEER. CD8 cells classed as naive were CD45RO-negative and positively selected for CCR7, excluding terminally differentiated effector memory CD45RA+ cells. The chain recombines TRBV4-3 with TRBJ2-3; 11 nucleotides match TRBD2. The TCR originated in a man aged 18 to 29 in good health. Some clones in this sample may be carry-over from other donors' samples. What was sequenced was naive CD8+ T cells from PBMCs. The CDR3 nucleotides read TGCGCCAGCAGCCCGGGACTAGCGGTTAGCACAGATACGCAGTATTTT. It encodes CASSPGLAVSTDTQYF.